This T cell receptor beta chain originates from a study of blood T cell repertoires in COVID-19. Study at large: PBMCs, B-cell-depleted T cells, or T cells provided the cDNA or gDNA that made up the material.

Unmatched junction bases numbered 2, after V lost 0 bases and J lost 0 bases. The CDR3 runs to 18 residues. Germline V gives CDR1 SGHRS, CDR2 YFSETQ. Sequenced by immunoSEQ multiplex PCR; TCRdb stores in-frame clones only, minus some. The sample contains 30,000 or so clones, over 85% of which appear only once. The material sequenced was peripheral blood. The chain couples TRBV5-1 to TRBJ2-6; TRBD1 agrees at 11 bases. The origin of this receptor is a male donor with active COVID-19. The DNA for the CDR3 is TGCGCCAGCAGCTTGGTTGGGACAGGGGGCTCTGGGGCCAACGTCCTGACTTTC. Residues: CASSLVGTGGSGANVLTF.